This T cell receptor beta chain is from a study of T cell responses to AZD1222 COVID-19 vaccine. Overall study results and limits: Seropositive AZD1222 recipients at baseline numbered only five or six. The donors showed a predominance of white British ancestry and of females, with possible underestimation of clonal diversity. Regions 160-218 and 743-854 dominated among vaccine-associated CD4 TCRs spanning spike.

About this clone: Its antigen is not known.

Libraries were prepared by immunoSEQ multiplex PCR; TCRdb keeps only in-frame clonotypes and omits some of them. The profile covers about 140,000 clones, with roughly 89% appearing a single time and more than 5% taken by the ten largest. Germline V gene sequence: CDR1 LNHNV, CDR2 YYDKDF (reference sequence). V was pared by 0 bases and J by 1 base, with 3 bases of the junction left unmatched. The length of the CDR3 is 17 residues. The receptor's source is an adult in good health. This chain uses TRBV15 with TRBJ2-3, with 11 bases lining up with TRBD1. Source: peripheral blood, taken on day 0 of AZD1222 vaccination. CDR3: CATSRDPDRGRTDTQYF. The CDR3 region has the DNA TGTGCCACCAGCAGAGATCCGGACAGGGGGCGCACAGATACGCAGTATTTT.